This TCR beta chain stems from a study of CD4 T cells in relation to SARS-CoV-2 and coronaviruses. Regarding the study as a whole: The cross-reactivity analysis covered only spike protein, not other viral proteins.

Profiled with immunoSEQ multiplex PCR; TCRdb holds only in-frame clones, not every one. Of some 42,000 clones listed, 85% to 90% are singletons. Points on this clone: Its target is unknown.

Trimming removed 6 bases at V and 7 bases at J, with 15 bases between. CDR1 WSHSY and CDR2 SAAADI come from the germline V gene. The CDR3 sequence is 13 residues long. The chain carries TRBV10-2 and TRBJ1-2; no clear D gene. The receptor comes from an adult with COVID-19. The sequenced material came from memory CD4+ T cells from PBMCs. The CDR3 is CASSAPRGAGYTF. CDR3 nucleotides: TGCGCCAGCAGCGCCCCGCGGGGAGCTGGCTACACCTTC.